Listed below are T cell receptor beta chains from one sample, sequenced in a study of T cells in Graves' hyperthyroidism and ophthalmopathy. A single record per CDR3 protein comes from TCRdb applying MiXCR to the multiplex PCR reads. The sample carries roughly 280,000 distinct CDR3 sequences, 22% recorded once. Sequences were obtained from blood. These receptors were collected from a man aged 25-40 years with Graves' ophthalmopathy. Each CDR3 is given with its conserved first and last residue. A D gene is named only where the DNA matches it firmly. The listing skips clone size in some rows; elsewhere it reads once, few, many or a size class.

j_gene,v_gene,abundance,d_gene,CDR3nt,CDR3aa
TRBJ1-1,TRBV6-2/TRBV6-3,many,-,TGTGCCAGCAGTTACTTGTCCGGACGAGTCCGGACTGAAGCTTTCTTT,CASSYLSGRVRTEAFF
TRBJ1-2,TRBV18,once,-,TGTGCCAGCTCACCGGAGGGTCAAAGACCTAACTATGGCCACACCTTC,CASSPEGQRPNYGHTF
TRBJ1-2,TRBV20-1,-,-,TGCAGTGCTAGGAACCGACGGGAAGGGGATGGCTACACCTTC,CSARNRREGDGYTF
TRBJ1-1,TRBV28,many,-,TGTGCCAGCAGTATTCGGACAGATGAAGCTTTCTTT,CASSIRTDEAFF
TRBJ1-5,TRBV12-3/TRBV12-4,-,TRBD1,TGTGCCAGCAGTTTAGCTCAGGGGGTCCAGCATTTT,CASSLAQGVQHF
TRBJ2-1,TRBV20-1,few,TRBD2,TGCAGTGCTAGAGCCGGGACTAGCAGCTACAATGAGCAGTTCTTC,CSARAGTSSYNEQFF
TRBJ2-3,TRBV11-3,many,-,TGTGCCAGCAGCTTACAAAGCGGTCCCACAGATACGCAGTATTTT,CASSLQSGPTDTQYF
TRBJ2-1,TRBV19,-,-,TGTGCCAGTAGTACCTATGTAGACGGGTCTGAGCAGTTCTTC,CASSTYVDGSEQFF
TRBJ2-2,TRBV30,few,TRBD2,TGTGCCTGGAGTTTTGGCGGGAGGGAGTGGTCCGGGGAGCTGTTTTTT,CAWSFGGREWSGELFF
TRBJ1-1,TRBV30,many,-,TGTGCCTGGACAGCTGTGGAGAACACTGAAGCTTTCTTT,CAWTAVENTEAFF
TRBJ1-1,TRBV29-1,many,-,TGCAGCGTCGCGGACGGGAACACTGAAGCTTTCTTT,CSVADGNTEAFF
TRBJ2-1,TRBV20-1,few,-,TGCAGTGCTAACTACAATGAGCAGTTCTTC,CSANYNEQFF
TRBJ2-2,TRBV4-2,-,TRBD2,TGTGCCAGTGTCGACGGACTAGCGGGAAGGGTTGGGGAGCTGTTTTTT,CASVDGLAGRVGELFF
TRBJ1-5,TRBV5-1,few,TRBD1,TGCGCCAGCAGCGACGGACAGGGCGGGAATCAGCCCCAGCATTTT,CASSDGQGGNQPQHF
TRBJ1-5,TRBV6-5,few,-,TGTGCCAGCAGTTACTCGGCTGTACAGCCCCAGCATTTT,CASSYSAVQPQHF
TRBJ1-4,TRBV12-5,-,TRBD1,TGTGCTAGTGCAACAGGGGCGCGAAGTGAAAAACTGTTTTTT,CASATGARSEKLFF
TRBJ1-5,TRBV6-1,-,TRBD1,TGTGCCAGCCGGGAGGGGGCAAGCAATCAGCCCCAGCATTTT,CASREGASNQPQHF
TRBJ2-1,TRBV20-1,-,TRBD2,TGCAGTGCTGACCCGACTAGCGGGTCCAATGAGCAGTTCTTC,CSADPTSGSNEQFF
TRBJ2-7,TRBV27,few,TRBD2,TGTGCCAGCCTCGCGGGAGTCCAATCCTACGAGCAGTACTTC,CASLAGVQSYEQYF
TRBJ2-2,TRBV6-1,-,TRBD2,TGTGCCAGCAGATCGGGGGGGCTAGCGGGAACCGCGAACACCGGGGAGCTGTTTTTT,CASRSGGLAGTANTGELFF
TRBJ2-7,TRBV6-5,many,-,TGTGCCAGCAGTTACCGGGACTCTGGGGGCTACGAGCAGTACTTC,CASSYRDSGGYEQYF
TRBJ1-3,TRBV10-1,-,-,TGCGCCAGCAGTGACGGGGGTCCACTCCACTCTGGAAACACCATATATTTT,CASSDGGPLHSGNTIYF
TRBJ2-1,TRBV7-8,-,-,TGTGCCAGCAGCCCCTCTTCGGGCGATGAGCAGTTCTTC,CASSPSSGDEQFF
TRBJ1-6,TRBV28,-,-,TGTGCCAGCACTCCCCCCCGCAGAGGGAATTCACCCCTCCACTTT,CASTPPRRGNSPLHF
TRBJ1-5,TRBV28,many,-,TGTGCCAGCAGTTTCGTCTCCTCAGGACAGCCCCAGCATTTT,CASSFVSSGQPQHF
TRBJ2-1,TRBV18,many,-,TGTGCCAGCTCACCGATGGCAGCCTCCTACAATGAGCAGTTCTTC,CASSPMAASYNEQFF
TRBJ2-1,TRBV27,-,-,TGTGCCAGCACCCGAAGGGGTAACCCAAATGAGCAGTTCTTC,CASTRRGNPNEQFF
TRBJ1-5,TRBV20-1,few,-,TGCAGTGCTAGCGGGGGGGCTAATCAGCCCCAGCATTTT,CSASGGANQPQHF
TRBJ2-1,TRBV11-2,many,-,TGTGCCAGCAGCTCCCACGTGGGGTCCTACAATGAGCAGTTCTTC,CASSSHVGSYNEQFF
TRBJ2-1,TRBV28,-,TRBD2,TGTGCCAGCAGCTCCGAGACTAGCGGGAGGCCCATGTTTAGCTCCTACAATGAGCAGTTCTTC,CASSSETSGRPMFSSYNEQFF
TRBJ2-5,TRBV24-1,-,-,TGTGCCACCAGTGATGCTAGCAAAGCCCAGTACTTC,CATSDASKAQYF
TRBJ2-3,TRBV12-3/TRBV12-4,-,TRBD1,TGTGCCAGCAGTCCGCAGGGGGCTACTAGCACAGATACGCAGTATTTT,CASSPQGATSTDTQYF
TRBJ2-7,TRBV2,-,-,TGTGCCAGCAGTGAGAGTTCAGCGGCTCCCTACGAGCAGTACTTC,CASSESSAAPYEQYF
TRBJ2-1,TRBV11-1,few,-,TGCGCCAGCGAGACCAGGAACAATGAGCAGTTCTTC,CASETRNNEQFF
TRBJ2-5,TRBV12-3/TRBV12-4,many,-,TGTGCCAGCAGTCCCCTGGGGCGGCCGCAAGAGACCCAGTACTTC,CASSPLGRPQETQYF
TRBJ1-5,TRBV2,-,TRBD1,TGTGCCAGCAGTCCATCAAACCCAGGGGGCGGTTATAGCAATCAGCCCCAGCATTTT,CASSPSNPGGGYSNQPQHF
TRBJ1-2,TRBV3-1,many,-,TGTGCCAGCAGCCCCACGCAGTCTCATTATGGCTACACCTTC,CASSPTQSHYGYTF
TRBJ2-7,TRBV3-1,few,-,TGTGCCAGCAGCCCGTTGTGGGGGACCTACGAGCAGTACTTC,CASSPLWGTYEQYF
TRBJ2-5,TRBV29-1,few,TRBD2,TGCAGCGTTGAACCTAGCGGGAGTCCGGGGGAGACCCAGTACTTC,CSVEPSGSPGETQYF
TRBJ2-1,TRBV27,many,TRBD2,TGTGCCAGCAGTCCTGTCGGGAGGATTGGTGGTGAGCAGTTCTTC,CASSPVGRIGGEQFF
TRBJ2-1,TRBV25-1,-,TRBD1,TGTGCCAGCAGTGACCCCGGGACAGGGGACTTCAATGAGCAGTTCTTC,CASSDPGTGDFNEQFF